Below are 4 T cell receptor beta chains sequenced from a single sample in a study of blood T cell repertoires in COVID-19. Using immunoSEQ multiplex PCR, the repertoire was profiled, and TCRdb retains in-frame clones only, with some absent. This sample has more than 300,000 clones, with more than 70% found just once. The sequencing input was PBMCs or T cells enriched from blood (not recorded which). The source is a man in his forties in a cohort exposed to, infected with or recovered from COVID-19 (not recorded which).

The rearrangement uses TRBV5-8 and TRBJ1-5; 9 bases align to TRBD1. J lost 7 bases, V lost 3 bases, and 2 bases had no gene match. The V gene's germline CDR1 is SGHTS and CDR2 YDEGEE. The CDR3 extends over 13 amino acids. The CDR3 nucleotides read TGTGCCAGCAGCTCGGACAGGGGACAGCCCCAGCATTTT. Protein sequence: CASSSDRGQPQHF.

V and J are TRBV10-3 and TRBJ1-2, with a possible D match to TRBD1 (5 bases). Germline CDR1 is ENHRY and CDR2 is SYGVKD. The CDR3 length is 14 residues. V was pared by 1 base and J by 8 bases, with 14 bases between. The CDR3 region has the DNA TGTGCCATCAGTGAGTATGAGACAGCTTCGGGCTACACCTTC. Encoded protein: CAISEYETASGYTF.

The chain links TRBV29-1 to TRBJ2-3; D is perhaps TRBD2 (6 bases). Looked up from germline, CDR1 is SQVTM and CDR2 is ANQGSEA. The CDR3 is made up of 16 amino acids. Trimming stripped 0 bases from V and 0 bases from J, with 13 bases between. CDR3 sequence: CSVEDPRELSTDTQYF. The CDR3 DNA reads TGCAGCGTTGAAGATCCCCGGGAGCTCAGCACAGATACGCAGTATTTT.

This rearrangement joins TRBV20-1 to TRBJ2-1; TRBD1 matches at 7 bases. From germline, CDR1 is DFQATT and CDR2 SNEGSKA (reference sequence). V gave up 3 bases and J gave up 7 bases; unmatched junction bases: 0. The CDR3 length is 11 residues. The CDR3, as DNA: TGCAGTGCTAGGGACAGGAATGAGCAGTTCTTC. Residues: CSARDRNEQFF.